The 19 T cell receptor beta chains in this list originate from one sample, sequenced in a study of blood T cell repertoires in COVID-19. Using immunoSEQ multiplex PCR, the repertoire was profiled, and TCRdb retains in-frame clones only, with some absent. Among 250,000 to 300,000 clones listed, around 89% were seen once. The sequenced material came from peripheral blood. The source is a woman aged 45 to 65 with COVID-19, enrolled during active disease.

The chain combines TRBV12-5 with TRBJ2-5, with unresolved D. Trimming shortened V by 1 base and J by 5 bases, and 17 bases separated the two germline ends. The germline gives CDR1 LGHNT, CDR2 FRNRAP. There are 16 residues in the CDR3. The CDR3 nucleotides are TGTGCTAGTGGTTTGGGAAGTCAGCAACGACTGGAGACCCAGTACTTC. Translation: CASGLGSQQRLETQYF.

This chain joins TRBV7-9 and TRBJ2-3; TRBD1 matches 9 bases. The V gene's germline CDR1 is SEHNR and CDR2 FQNEAQ (reference sequence). The CDR3 sequence is 15 residues long. The V segment lost 4 bases and the J segment 7 bases; nucleotides outside the gene matches: 9. The CDR3 reads CASSSSGQGRYTQYF. The CDR3 DNA reads TGTGCCAGCAGCTCTTCGGGACAGGGTCGTTATACGCAGTATTTT.

This clone has at least ten counts. The J gene is TRBJ1-5, the V gene TRBV6-1; 7 bases fit TRBD1. The CDR3 is 15 amino acids. The ends lost 3 bases at V and 7 bases at J; junction bases unmatched: 9. CDR1 is MNHNS and CDR2 is SASEGT in the germline V gene. CDR3 in DNA: TGTGCCAGCAGTGACCCTAAGGGGGCCCGGCAGCCCCAGCATTTT. Translating gives CASSDPKGARQPQHF.

The chain recombines TRBV6-5 with TRBJ2-2, with D hard to call. The V and J ends lost 6 bases and 3 bases respectively, with 11 bases between them. The CDR3 covers 14 residues. CDR1 is MNHEY, CDR2 SVGAGI, per germline. The CDR3 reads CASRNQVYTGELFF. The CDR3 region has the DNA TGTGCCAGCAGGAACCAGGTTTACACCGGGGAGCTGTTTTTT.

This rearrangement joins TRBV14 to TRBJ2-7, with D unclear. Germline CDR1 SGHDN, CDR2 FVKESK. CDR3 size: 15 residues. Trimming cost V 0 bases and J 1 base, with 10 bases left between them. CDR3 DNA: TGTGCCAGCAGCCAAGATCGGCGGCAATCCTACGAGCAGTACTTC. Its protein is CASSQDRRQSYEQYF.

This clone showed up just once. V is TRBV9 and J is TRBJ2-3; 9 bases line up with TRBD1. CDR3 length equals 13 residues. V trimming: 7 bases; J trimming: 6 bases; junction bases outside the gene matches: 6. Per the germline V gene, CDR1 is SGDLS and CDR2 is YYNGEE. CDR3 sequence reads: CASCRTGVDTQYF. The CDR3 DNA sequence: TGTGCCAGCTGCAGGACAGGGGTTGATACGCAGTATTTT.

This chain's CDR3 is CASSYLQETQYF. In DNA form, the CDR3 reads TGTGCCAGCAGTTACCTCCAAGAGACCCAGTACTTC. The chain recombines TRBV6-2 or TRBV6-3 with TRBJ2-5; no definite D call. Trimming stripped 2 bases from V and 1 base from J, with 2 bases between. The CDR3 extends over 12 amino acids. CDR1 is MNHEY, CDR2 SVGEGT, per germline.

The J gene is TRBJ2-1, the V gene TRBV12-5, with 11 bases lining up with TRBD2. This CDR3 comprises 15 residues. Trimming cost V 2 bases and J 8 bases; bases outside gene matches: 5. Germline-derived CDR1 and CDR2 are LGHNT and FRNRAP. CDR3 amino acids: CASGLLLAGVDEQFF. CDR3 nucleotides: TGTGCTAGTGGTTTGCTACTAGCGGGAGTCGATGAGCAGTTCTTC.

This sequence joins TRBV24-1 and TRBJ2-7; TRBD1 matches 7 bases. This CDR3 comprises 14 residues. After removal of 5 bases from V and 3 bases from J, the junction contained 6 bases not matched to a gene. CDR1 is KGHDR and CDR2 is SFDVKD in the germline V gene. The CDR3 bases are TGTGCCACCAGTGGGACAGGATCCTTCTACGAGCAGTACTTC. It is translated as CATSGTGSFYEQYF.

The chain combines TRBV5-1 with TRBJ1-6, with 8 bases that match TRBD1. Germline CDR1 reads SGHRS; CDR2 reads YFSETQ. Trimming removed 5 bases from V and 7 bases from J; junction bases left unmatched: 8. The CDR3 contains 15 residues. CDR3 residues: CASSGRQGLNSPLHF. Here the CDR3 DNA reads TGCGCCAGCAGTGGGAGACAGGGGTTGAATTCACCCCTCCACTTT.

The chain's CDR3 is CASSLDLGIYEQYF. CDR3 sequence (DNA): TGTGCCAGCAGCTTAGATCTGGGCATCTACGAGCAGTACTTC. The chain has TRBV11-3 and TRBJ2-7, with no clear D. This CDR3 has 14 residues. V lost 0 bases and J lost 3, with 9 bases in between. Germline values: CDR1 SGHNT, CDR2 YENEEA. Full variable domain (rest looked up from reference TRBV11-3 and TRBJ2-7): EAGVVQSPRYKIIEKKQPVAFWCNPISGHNTLYWYLQNLGQGPELLIRYENEEAVDDSQLPKDRFSAERLKGVDSTLKIQPAELGDSAVYLCASSLDLGIYEQYFGPGTRLTVT.

The chain joins TRBV9 to TRBJ2-3; weak D call: TRBD1 (5 bases). The germline CDR1 and CDR2 sequences are SGDLS and YYNGEE. The CDR3 extends over 12 amino acids. The ends were cut back, 5 bases at V and 6 bases at J, with 10 bases in the middle. This CDR3 is CASSGAPDTQYF. The DNA of the CDR3 is TGTGCCAGCAGTGGGGCCCCGGATACGCAGTATTTT.

The CDR3 DNA reads as TGTGCCAGCAGTTTTCCTAGCGGGAGGGGTGAGCAGTTCTTC. Its protein product is CASSFPSGRGEQFF. The gene calls are TRBV6-2 or TRBV6-3 and TRBJ2-1, with 12 bases that match TRBD2. Germline V gene lookup returns CDR1 MNHEY and CDR2 SVGEGT. This CDR3 is built from 14 residues. After removal of 4 bases from V and 9 bases from J, the junction contained 4 bases not matched to a gene.

V and J are TRBV12-3 or TRBV12-4 and TRBJ1-5; TRBD1 matches at 9 bases. V was pared by 8 bases and J by 5 bases, with 4 bases of the junction left unmatched. This CDR3 is built from 13 residues. CDR3 amino acids: CASLDRGYQPQHF. The CDR3 DNA sequence: TGTGCCAGCTTAGACAGGGGGTATCAGCCCCAGCATTTT.

This sequence joins TRBV9 and TRBJ2-7; the match to TRBD2 covers 7 bases. Germline loops: CDR1 SGDLS, CDR2 YYNGEE. Trimming took 0 bases from V and 7 from J; bases not matched to a gene: 16. The CDR3 loop spans 17 amino acids. The chain's CDR3 is CASSVAPLEAGDGEQYF. The DNA for the CDR3 is TGTGCCAGCAGCGTAGCCCCTTTAGAGGCGGGAGACGGGGAGCAGTACTTC.

Turning to this clone: Other DNA sequences in this specimen translate into the identical CDR3. V gene TRBV5-1 combines with J gene TRBJ1-1, with D possibly matching TRBD1 (6 bases). Per germline, CDR1 SGHRS and CDR2 YFSETQ. V lost 0 bases and J lost 2, with 11 bases in between. CDR3 size: 15 residues. The CDR3, as DNA: TGCGCCAGCAGCTTGGATCTACAGGGCAACACTGAAGCTTTCTTT. This translates into CASSLDLQGNTEAFF.

The chain combines TRBV3-1 (or the pseudogene TRBV3-2) with TRBJ1-5, with D maybe TRBD1 (5 bases). V shed 4 bases and J shed 0 bases, with 13 bases lying between them. Germline V CDR1 and CDR2: LGHDT, YNNKEL (reference sequence). The CDR3 is 16 amino acids. The CDR3 sequence: CASSRTRDYSNQPQHF. CDR3 coding DNA: TGTGCCAGCAGCCGGACCAGGGACTATAGCAATCAGCCCCAGCATTTT.

The gene calls are TRBV7-3 and TRBJ2-1; tentatively, D is TRBD1 (6 bases). This CDR3 contains 13 residues. Germline values: CDR1 SGHTA, CDR2 FQGTGA. V was pared by 5 bases and J by 4 bases, with 9 bases between. CDR3 nucleotides: TGTGCCAGCAGCGCCGGACAGTACAATGAGCAGTTCTTC. Residues: CASSAGQYNEQFF.

The V gene is TRBV7-2, the J gene TRBJ2-3; 9 nucleotides line up with TRBD1. The J segment lost 4 bases and the V segment lost 5 bases, leaving 10 bases of the junction unmatched. Germline loops: CDR1 SGHTA, CDR2 FQGNSA. This CDR3 is built from 16 residues. The CDR3 is CASSPSGQGLSDTQYF. CDR3 DNA sequence: TGTGCCAGCAGCCCCTCAGGACAGGGGTTGTCAGATACGCAGTATTTT. The complete variable domain, with remaining parts taken from reference TRBV7-2 and TRBJ2-3, reads GAGVSQSPSNKVTEKGKDVELRCDPISGHTALYWYRQSLGQGLEFLIYFQGNSAPDKSGLPSDRFSAERTGGSVSTLTIQRTQQEDSAVYLCASSPSGQGLSDTQYFGPGTRLTVL.